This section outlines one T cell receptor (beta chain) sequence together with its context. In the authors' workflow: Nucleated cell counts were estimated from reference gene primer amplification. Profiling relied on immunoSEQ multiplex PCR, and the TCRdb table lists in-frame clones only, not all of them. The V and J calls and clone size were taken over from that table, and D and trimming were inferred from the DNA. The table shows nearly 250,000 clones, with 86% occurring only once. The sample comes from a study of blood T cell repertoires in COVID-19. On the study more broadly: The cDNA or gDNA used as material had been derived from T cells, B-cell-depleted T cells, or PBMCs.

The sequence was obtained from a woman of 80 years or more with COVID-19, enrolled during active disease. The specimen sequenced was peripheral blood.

DNA of the CDR3: TGTGCCAGCAGCATGGAGGGTAGACAGGGATGCTACACCTTC. The encoded protein is CASSMEGRQGCYTF. The chain uses TRBV21-1 and TRBJ1-2; TRBD1 is the table's D call, not checked against the DNA. TRBV21-1 constitutes a pseudogene. The CDR3 is made up of 14 amino acids.